A selection of T cell receptor beta chains follows, all from one sample in a study of persistence of HIV-infected CD4 T cells. The assay was immunoSEQ multiplex PCR, and TCRdb's table has in-frame clones only and misses some. The data contain fewer than 6,500 clones, around 69% of them singletons. No antigen has been assigned to these receptors. Material: CD4+ T cells sorted from PBMCs after approximately 19-hour stimulation, obtained from a patient who received antiretroviral therapy. The receptors stem from an adult man with HIV who was CMV-seropositive. The CDR3 runs from the conserved cysteine through the conserved F or W. The order of the fields is V gene, D gene, clone size, J gene, CDR3 DNA, CDR3 protein. The D gene is left open where the match is weak. Not every row has a clone size; where given, it reads once, few, many or a size class.

>TRBV5-1|.|.|TRBJ1-4
TGCGCCAGCAGCTTGGGTGACAGGCGGGTGAATGAAAAACTGTTTTTT
CASSLGDRRVNEKLFF
>TRBV28|.|.|TRBJ2-5
TGTGCCAGCACCCCGATTACCGACAGCCAAGAGACCCAGTACTTC
CASTPITDSQETQYF
>TRBV6-2/TRBV6-3|.|.|TRBJ1-1
TGTGCCAGCAGTTACAGCAGGAGGGGGAGGGAAATGAACACTGAAGCTTTCTTT
CASSYSRRGREMNTEAFF
>TRBV27|.|large|TRBJ2-2
TGTGCCAGCAGAAGGGGGACCGGGGAGCTGTTTTTT
CASRRGTGELFF
>TRBV12-1|.|.|TRBJ1-1
TGTGCCAGCAGCCCACCAGACGGAGACCTGAACACTGAAGCTTTCTTT
CASSPPDGDLNTEAFF
>TRBV9|.|.|TRBJ1-1
TGTGCCAGCAGCGTAGTGGGTAACGGATTCACTGAAGCTTTCTTT
CASSVVGNGFTEAFF
>TRBV7-9|.|.|TRBJ2-5
TGTGCCAGCAGCTTAGTTACAGGGCTGGGAGAGACCCAGTACTTC
CASSLVTGLGETQYF
>TRBV7-2|TRBD1|.|TRBJ1-5
TGTGCCAGCAGCGAACAGGGGGCTTGGAATCAGCCCCAGCATTTT
CASSEQGAWNQPQHF
>TRBV7-2|.|.|TRBJ2-2
TGTGCCAGCAGCAGTTCCCGGGGGGCGCAGAACACCGGGGAGCTGTTTTTT
CASSSSRGAQNTGELFF
>TRBV14|.|.|TRBJ2-6
TGTGCCAGCAGCCAAGATTTAGGGATTACCGGACAAGTCCTGACTTTC
CASSQDLGITGQVLTF
>TRBV18|.|few|TRBJ2-1
TGTGCCAGCTCACTACGACTTGGGGATGAGCAGTTCTTC
CASSLRLGDEQFF
>TRBV4-3|.|.|TRBJ2-6
TGCGCCAGCCGGACAGCTGGGGCCAACGTCCTGACTTTC
CASRTAGANVLTF
>TRBV6-6|TRBD1|few|TRBJ1-6
TGTGCCAGCAGTTACATGGGACAGGGGAGTTCACCCCTCCACTTT
CASSYMGQGSSPLHF
>TRBV4-2|.|once|TRBJ2-1
TGTGCCAGCAGCCTTCGGACAGACAATGAGCAGTTCTTC
CASSLRTDNEQFF
>TRBV5-5|.|.|TRBJ1-6
TGTGCCAGCAGCTTGGTAAGGGACGGAAGTTCACCCCTCCACTTT
CASSLVRDGSSPLHF
>TRBV5-1|TRBD2|.|TRBJ2-2
TGCGCCAGCAGCTTGGCCCGACTAGCGGGGGGGCCAGAGTGTAGGCACCGGGGAGCTGTTTTT
CASSLARLAGGPECRHRGAVF
>TRBV7-2|.|.|TRBJ2-1
TGTGCCAGCACCGTCAGTGGGGGCCACAATGAGCAGTTCTTC
CASTVSGGHNEQFF
>TRBV5-1|.|once|TRBJ1-2
TGCGCCAGCTCGCAGGTCTCTAGGGATGGCTACACCTTC
CASSQVSRDGYTF